This T cell receptor beta chain comes out of a study of shared clonotypes between healthy human individuals. The germline CDR1 and CDR2 sequences are SGHTA and FQGNSA. With 5 bases removed from V and 5 bases from J, the gap between germline ends came to 10 bases. The CDR3 covers 13 residues. The repertoire was sequenced with immunoSEQ multiplex PCR; TCRdb's copy has only in-frame clones and lacks some. The sample shows some 2.1 million clones, 85% to 95% of them seen only once. This sequence originates from a man aged 18 to 29 in good health. The sequenced sample was naive CD4+ T cells sorted from blood. Stated subset: CD45RA+ positively selected. The chain combines TRBV7-2 with TRBJ1-5; D remains ambiguous. The CDR3 loop reads CASSPGLYQPQHF. Here the CDR3 DNA reads TGTGCCAGCAGCCCCGGACTTTATCAGCCCCAGCATTTT.